These T cell receptor beta chains were read from a single sample in a study of blood T cell repertoires in COVID-19. The protocol was immunoSEQ multiplex PCR, while the TCRdb copy is restricted to in-frame clones and leaves out a portion. The table has more than 300,000 clones, 87% seen once. The sequenced sample was peripheral blood. The receptors stem from a woman in her fifties or sixties with COVID-19, enrolled during active disease. Both conserved end residues are part of each CDR3. The order of the fields is D gene, clone size, J gene, V gene, CDR3 protein, CDR3 DNA. D genes are given only for firm matches. Only part of the rows carry a size: once, few, many, or a class if the clone is expanded.

TRBD1 . TRBJ2-1 TRBV7-3 CASSATGASYNEQFF TGTGCCAGCAGCGCAACAGGGGCCTCCTACAATGAGCAGTTCTTC
TRBD2 . TRBJ2-7 TRBV3-1/TRBV3-2 CASSQDHGAGGPSSYEQYF TGTGCCAGCAGCCAAGATCACGGAGCGGGAGGTCCCTCCTCCTACGAGCAGTACTTC
TRBD2 once TRBJ2-1 TRBV10-3 CAISEPGTSGLNEQFF TGTGCCATCAGTGAGCCCGGGACTAGCGGGCTCAATGAGCAGTTCTTC
. . TRBJ2-1 TRBV7-2 CASSLARTPYNEQFF TGTGCCAGCAGCTTAGCTCGGACTCCATACAATGAGCAGTTCTTC
. . TRBJ2-5 TRBV7-9 CASSSSEGTQYF TGTGCCAGCAGCTCCAGCGAGGGGACCCAGTACTTC
. once TRBJ1-5 TRBV15 CATSMRYQAQPQHF TGTGCCACCAGCATGCGATATCAGGCTCAGCCCCAGCATTTT
TRBD1 . TRBJ2-7 TRBV12-5 CASGFLGVPGAGGDYEQYF TGTGCTAGTGGTTTTCTGGGCGTCCCCGGGGCAGGGGGCGATTACGAGCAGTACTTC
TRBD2 once TRBJ2-5 TRBV29-1 CSVRQGVAGGARETQYF TGCAGCGTACGCCAGGGAGTAGCGGGAGGAGCCAGAGAGACCCAGTACTTC
TRBD1 . TRBJ2-5 TRBV29-1 CSVGGGQGFKTQYF TGCAGCGTTGGCGGAGGACAGGGGTTTAAGACCCAGTACTTC
TRBD1 . TRBJ2-1 TRBV5-1 CASSPGQGYDEQFF TGCGCCAGCAGCCCCGGACAGGGTTACGATGAGCAGTTCTTC
. . TRBJ1-2 TRBV18 CASSPDFRGRGYTF TGTGCCAGCTCACCTGATTTTCGGGGAAGAGGCTACACCTTC
. . TRBJ1-2 TRBV18 CASSQTRDGYTF TGTGCCAGCTCACAGACCAGGGATGGCTACACCTTC
. . TRBJ2-2 TRBV3-1/TRBV3-2 CASSQGRGTGELFF TGTGCCAGCAGCCAAGGCAGGGGCACCGGGGAGCTGTTTTTT
. . TRBJ2-5 TRBV5-5 CASSLARGMETQYF TGTGCCAGCAGCTTGGCCAGGGGTATGGAGACCCAGTACTTC
. . TRBJ2-5 TRBV5-1 CASSFIRAGAGETQYF TGCGCCAGCAGCTTTATTAGGGCAGGGGCCGGGGAGACCCAGTACTTC
. . TRBJ2-7 TRBV11-2 CASSYYVGAYEQYF TGTGCCAGCAGCTACTACGTCGGGGCCTACGAGCAGTACTTC
TRBD2 . TRBJ2-2 TRBV3-1/TRBV3-2 CASSQDQAGVHTGELFF TGTGCCAGCAGCCAAGACCAAGCGGGAGTGCACACCGGGGAGCTGTTTTTT
. . TRBJ2-3 TRBV19 CASSPPHSGLTDTQYF TGTGCCAGTAGTCCTCCGCACAGCGGGCTCACAGATACGCAGTATTTT
. . TRBJ1-3 TRBV5-4 CASSLNRGNTIYF TGTGCCAGCAGCTTGAACAGGGGAAACACCATATATTTT
. once TRBJ1-1 TRBV28 CASSSTGIPGAFF TGTGCCAGCAGTTCCACAGGGATCCCTGGTGCTTTCTTT
. . TRBJ2-5 TRBV5-4 CASSSTSFGSETQYF TGTGCCAGCAGCTCCACTAGCTTCGGGTCGGAGACCCAGTACTTC
. few TRBJ1-5 TRBV5-4 CASSLDTQPQHF TGTGCCAGCAGCTTGGACACGCAGCCCCAGCATTTT
. . TRBJ2-5 TRBV29-1 CSVGRFQETQYF TGCAGCGTCGGTAGATTTCAAGAGACCCAGTACTTC
TRBD2 . TRBJ2-7 TRBV13 CASSLGPLREYEQYF TGTGCCAGCAGCTTAGGTCCCCTGCGGGAGTACGAGCAGTACTTC
TRBD1 few TRBJ1-5 TRBV11-2 CASSSTDRGSNQPQHF TGTGCCAGCAGCTCCACGGACAGGGGAAGCAATCAGCCCCAGCATTTT
TRBD1 . TRBJ1-6 TRBV19 CASRDYRGEESPLHF TGTGCCAGTCGGGATTACAGGGGGGAAGAATCACCCCTCCACTTT
. . TRBJ1-5 TRBV30 CAWSARLLQGGNQPQHF TGTGCCTGGAGTGCCAGATTGTTACAGGGCGGCAATCAGCCCCAGCATTTT
TRBD1 . TRBJ2-1 TRBV5-6 CASSSLAGTDYNEQFF TGTGCCAGCAGCTCACTCGCCGGGACAGACTACAATGAGCAGTTCTTC
. . TRBJ2-5 TRBV6-2/TRBV6-3 CASSQTPETQYF TGTGCCAGCAGTCAGACTCCGGAGACCCAGTACTTC
. . TRBJ2-5 TRBV5-5 CASTSRGVENF TGTGCCAGCACCTCCAGGGGGGTAGAGAACTTC
. . TRBJ1-2 TRBV30 CAWSARGGYYGYTF TGTGCCTGGAGTGCCCGGGGGGGCTACTATGGCTACACCTTC
. . TRBJ1-3 TRBV7-2 CASSLEAGSGNTIYF TGTGCCAGCAGCTTAGAGGCAGGCTCTGGAAACACCATATATTTT
TRBD2 once TRBJ2-3 TRBV6-1 CASSVRSLAGRTDTQYF TGTGCCAGCAGTGTAAGATCACTAGCGGGCCGCACAGATACGCAGTATTTT
. . TRBJ2-2 TRBV6-5 CASSPIRGNTGELFF TGTGCCAGCAGTCCGATTAGGGGAAACACCGGGGAGCTGTTTTTT
TRBD1 few TRBJ1-6 TRBV18 CASSLGQDFNNNSPLHF TGTGCCAGCTCACTGGGACAGGACTTTAATAATAATTCACCCCTCCACTTT
. . TRBJ1-2 TRBV5-1 CASRLDIANYGYTF TGCGCCAGCAGGTTAGACATCGCTAACTATGGCTACACCTTC
TRBD1 . TRBJ1-2 TRBV10-3 CAISGQGFNYGYTF TGTGCCATCAGTGGACAGGGGTTTAACTATGGCTACACCTTC
. . TRBJ2-1 TRBV7-9 CASKRQGASPNEQFF TGTGCCAGCAAGCGTCAGGGCGCGAGCCCAAATGAGCAGTTCTTC
. . TRBJ1-2 TRBV6-2/TRBV6-3 CASSYPGDYGYTF TGTGCCAGCAGTTACCCCGGGGACTATGGCTACACCTTC
TRBD2 . TRBJ2-3 TRBV6-5 CASRFQAGGTDTQYF TGTGCCAGCAGGTTCCAAGCGGGAGGCACAGATACGCAGTATTTT
. . TRBJ2-3 TRBV27 CASSSRIITDTQYF TGTGCCAGCAGTTCGAGAATTATCACAGATACGCAGTATTTT
. . TRBJ2-3 TRBV11-2 CASSPGIGVTDTQYF TGTGCCAGCAGTCCAGGTATTGGTGTCACAGATACGCAGTATTTT